This T cell receptor (beta chain) was sequenced in a study of T cells in Graves' hyperthyroidism and ophthalmopathy. The V segment lost 6 bases and the J segment 2 bases; nucleotides outside the gene matches: 6. This CDR3 contains 13 residues. The germline CDR1 and CDR2 sequences are SQVTM and ANQGSEA. Diagnosis rested on symptoms, serum thyroxine and TRAb, thyroid ultrasound, and orbital computed tomography. Amplification yielded TCR beta CDR3 regions, with RNA transcripts as the source. Using the HTBI primer set, a first-round RT-PCR was run on the TCR CDR3. TCRdb used MiXCR to reprocess the multiplex PCR reads, holding one entry per CDR3 protein. The sample lists 650,000 to 750,000 distinct CDR3 sequences, approximately 15% occurring once.

Input material: blood. The J gene is TRBJ2-7, the V gene TRBV29-1; 8 nucleotides align to TRBD1. This receptor was taken from a woman aged 18-35 years with Graves' hyperthyroidism. The CDR3 is CSVWTGRTYEQYF. CDR3 bases: TGCAGCGTCTGGACAGGGAGAACCTACGAGCAGTACTTC.